The clone carrying this TCR beta chain has only one observation. Its antigen remains unidentified. Profiled with immunoSEQ multiplex PCR; TCRdb holds only in-frame clones, not every one. The sample contains about 2.2 million clones, roughly 91% of which appear only once. The data belong to a study of shared clonotypes between healthy human individuals. The overall study: Three CD4 naive, three CD4 memory, two CD8 naive and one CD8 memory plate were used per donor. Study-level results: What naive subsets generally showed was a larger estimated richness than memory subsets showed.

Naive-designated CD8 cells lacked CD45RO, were positively enriched for CCR7, and omitted terminally differentiated effector memory CD45RA+ cells. Trimming removed 1 base from V and 10 bases from J, with 14 bases in between. Per the germline V gene, CDR1 is LGHNA and CDR2 is YNFKEQ. This CDR3 spans 15 amino acids. The chain has TRBV4-2 and TRBJ1-6; D is unclear. The sample taken for sequencing was naive CD8+ T cells from PBMCs. This sequence was found in a young man in good health. Some clones in this sample may be carry-over from other donors' samples. Written as DNA, the CDR3 is TGTGCCAGCAGCCAAGTTCAGGCCGGAGGCTCACCCCTCCACTTT. This codes for CASSQVQAGGSPLHF.